This TCR beta chain was obtained from a study of CD8 T cells in Susac syndrome. Germline V gives CDR1 SGHNT, CDR2 YYREEE (reference sequence). Germline trimming cut 2 bases from V and 5 bases from J; bases unmatched to any gene: 3. CDR3 size: 14 residues. RNA in amounts of about 0.5 to 1 ug was reverse transcribed with random hexamers. TCRdb processed the immunoSEQ multiplex PCR reads anew with MiXCR; each CDR3 protein has one entry. The sample consists of about 150,000 distinct CDR3 sequences, 90% to 96% of them appearing once. The chain couples TRBV5-4 to TRBJ2-5; 10 bases match TRBD2. The sequence came from a human donor with Susac syndrome. Material for sequencing was CD4+ T cells from PBMCs. In DNA form, the CDR3 reads TGTGCCAGCAGCTTAGCGGGAGGGATGGAGACCCAGTACTTC. It encodes CASSLAGGMETQYF.